A single sample is the source of the 3 T cell receptor beta chains below, sequenced in a study of T cells after posttransplantation cyclophosphamide. Produced via immunoSEQ multiplex PCR; TCRdb's table is partial and in-frame only. There are thousands of clones in the sample, none observed a single time. Treatment was busulfan-fludarabine conditioning, a marrow graft, and cyclophosphamide on days +3 and +4. This specimen was PBMCs, taken around 90 days after allogeneic stem cell transplant with posttransplant cyclophosphamide. The receptor source for this set is a female patient aged 55-70 years who received an allogeneic stem cell transplant from an unrelated donor, was CMV-positive, and had acute GVHD only. T cells may partly derive from the graft donor.

The rearrangement links TRBV30 to TRBJ1-3, with a possible D match to TRBD1 (5 bases). The germline V and J ends were trimmed by 4 bases and 0 bases, with 13 bases remaining between them. Germline CDR1 GTSNPN, CDR2 SVGIG (reference sequence). This CDR3 has 15 amino acids. The CDR3 here is CAWTPGGFSGNTIYF. The CDR3 DNA follows: TGTGCCTGGACCCCGGGGGGGTTCTCTGGAAACACCATATATTTT.

Ten or more counts support this clone. DNA of the CDR3: TGTGCCAGCTCTCCCAACCCGAGGTCTGGAAACACCATATATTTT. It translates to CASSPNPRSGNTIYF. This rearrangement joins TRBV18 to TRBJ1-3; D is undetermined. This CDR3 spans 15 amino acids. V lost 6 bases and J lost 1, with 13 bases in between. Per the germline V gene, CDR1 is KGHSH and CDR2 is LQKENI. The variable domain in full, completed from reference TRBV18 and TRBJ1-3, reads NAGVMQNPRHLVRRRGQEARLRCSPMKGHSHVYWYRQLPEEGLKFMVYLQKENIIDESGMPKERFSAEFPKEGPSILRIQQVVRGDSAAYFCASSPNPRSGNTIYFGEGSWLTVV.

This clone was seen at least ten times. V usage is TRBV6-1 and J usage is TRBJ2-1; TRBD1 agrees at 9 bases. The CDR3 loop spans 15 amino acids. The junction had 5 bases not matched to a gene; V was cut back by 7 bases and J by 1 base. Germline CDR1 is MNHNS and CDR2 is SASEGT. CDR3 nucleotide sequence: TGTGCCAGCACCATAGGGACAGGGTCCTACAATGAGCAGTTCTTC. Translating gives CASTIGTGSYNEQFF.